The T cell receptor beta chain under discussion was sequenced for a study of vaccination and CD4 T cells after COVID-19. To note about this clonotype: Its antigen is currently unknown.

The treatment here: roughly ten-day PBMC culture with coronavirus spike peptide pools or control peptides (ViraFEST assay). The CDR3 sequence is 16 residues long. The ends lost 5 bases at V and 7 bases at J; junction bases unmatched: 16. Germline CDR1 reads SGHNT; CDR2 reads YENEEA. Researchers used the Oncomine TCR Beta short-read assay to sequence DNA from cultured CD4+ T cells. In TCRdb, the PCR reads were re-called with MiXCR into one record per CDR3 protein. The table records 10,000 to 15,000 distinct CDR3 sequences, 40% to 55% of them present only once. The receptor comes from a human donor who had recovered from COVID-19. The material was CD4+ T cells from blood, cultured in vitro, obtained before SARS-CoV-2 vaccination. The genes are TRBV11-3 and TRBJ2-5; 7 bases agree with TRBD2. The CDR3 region has the DNA TGTGCCAGCAGCAATACCCTACCGGGGGGAGGAGGGACCCAGTACTTC. It translates to CASSNTLPGGGGTQYF. Variable domain in full (rest from reference TRBV11-3 and TRBJ2-5): EAGVVQSPRYKIIEKKQPVAFWCNPISGHNTLYWYLQNLGQGPELLIRYENEEAVDDSQLPKDRFSAERLKGVDSTLKIQPAELGDSAVYLCASSNTLPGGGGTQYFGPGTRLLVL.